These 17 T cell receptor beta chains share one sample of origin, sequenced in a study of vaccination effects on CD4 cells after COVID-19. Before any sequencing was done, the ViraFEST assay used viral peptide pools to expand antigen-specific CD4+ T cells. At the end of 10 days of culture, CD4+ T cells were isolated. The individual was infected with SARS-CoV-2 between March and December 2020, as confirmed by PCR. All participants had two doses of either the BNT162b2 or mRNA-1273 vaccine. Sequencing used immunoSEQ multiplex PCR; TCRdb keeps in-frame clones, though not all of them. The sample consists of 15,000 to 20,000 clones, 65% to 80% of them appearing once. Their antigens remain unidentified. Sequenced material: CD4+ T cells from PBMCs cultured with SARS-CoV-2 spike peptides, taken after COVID-19 vaccination. These receptors all stem from a human donor who had a prior SARS-CoV-2 infection.

The chain uses TRBV20-1 and TRBJ2-7; D might be TRBD1 or TRBD2, each matching 5 bases. The CDR3 contains 16 residues. Germline assignment: CDR1 DFQATT and CDR2 SNEGSKA (reference sequence). The V and J ends lost 3 bases and 0 bases respectively, with 18 bases between them. The CDR3 DNA sequence: TGCAGTGCTAGTTTAGGGGCGGGCTACCTCTCCTACGAGCAGTACTTC. Its translation is CSASLGAGYLSYEQYF.

This clone was counted only a few times. The gene calls are TRBV18 and TRBJ2-1; D unresolved. The V and J ends lost 3 bases and 9 bases respectively, with 12 bases between them. Germline lookup yields CDR1 KGHSH and CDR2 LQKENI. The CDR3 totals 13 residues. The CDR3 loop reads CASSPASYGEQFF. CDR3 coding DNA: TGTGCCAGCTCACCGGCGTCGTACGGTGAGCAGTTCTTC.

In this sample, this clone is medium-sized. The rearrangement links TRBV24-1 to TRBJ2-2; TRBD2 matches at 8 bases. This CDR3 spans 15 amino acids. The junction had 6 bases not matched to a gene; V was cut back by 1 base and J by 9 bases. The V gene's germline CDR1 is KGHDR and CDR2 SFDVKD. CDR3 residues: CATSDFGGGPRELFF. The CDR3 region has the DNA TGTGCCACCAGTGATTTCGGGGGGGGGCCTCGGGAGCTGTTTTTT.

This clone was counted a few times. The J gene is TRBJ2-3, the V gene TRBV20-1; D is uncertain. This CDR3 comprises 11 residues. CDR1 is DFQATT and CDR2 is SNEGSKA in the germline V gene (reference sequence). The CDR3 spells CSQRAGDTQYF. In DNA form, the CDR3 reads TGCAGCCAACGTGCCGGGGATACGCAGTATTTT.

The chain is built from TRBV2 and TRBJ2-1; D is ambiguous. Trimming took 4 bases from V and 4 from J, leaving 2 bases between them. The V gene's germline CDR1 is SNHLY and CDR2 FYNNEI. This CDR3 has 11 residues. The CDR3 sequence: CASSVYNEQFF. DNA of the CDR3: TGTGCCAGCAGTGTATACAATGAGCAGTTCTTC.

This chain uses TRBV7-2 with TRBJ1-2; D is ambiguous. The CDR3 runs 15 residues. The V end lost 1 base, the J end lost 4 bases, and 13 bases lay between the germline ends. Germline CDR1 and CDR2: SGHTA and FQGNSA. Here the CDR3 reads CASSLGAGGIYGYTF. In nucleotides, the CDR3 is TGTGCCAGCAGCTTAGGCGCCGGCGGCATCTATGGCTACACCTTC.

About this clone: The junction departs from the called germline gene at one end, perhaps through a read error. This chain links TRBV3-1 (or the pseudogene TRBV3-2) with TRBJ2-5, with 8 bases fitting TRBD2. The CDR3 contains 14 residues. Germline V gives CDR1 LGHDT, CDR2 YNNKEL (reference sequence). CDR3 in DNA: TGTGCCAGCAGACAAGCGGGAGCCCAAGAGACCCAGTACTTC. Residues: CASRQAGAQETQYF.

This clone was observed a single time. This chain joins TRBV19 and TRBJ2-1, with TRBD2 identical over 8 bases. The CDR3 is made up of 15 amino acids. V was clipped by 4 bases and J by 1 base; unmatched bases: 3. Germline loops: CDR1 LNHDA, CDR2 SQIVND (reference sequence). DNA of the CDR3: TGTGCCAGTAGTAGGAGCGGGAGTTCCTACAATGAGCAGTTCTTC. Translating it yields CASSRSGSSYNEQFF.

The chain recombines TRBV5-1 with TRBJ2-1; TRBD1 matches 8 bases. The trim removed 0 bases at V and 10 bases at J, leaving 9 bases unmatched. Germline values: CDR1 SGHRS, CDR2 YFSETQ. The CDR3 has 15 amino acids. CDR3 sequence: CASSLAPQGAGEQFF. The CDR3 DNA reads TGCGCCAGCAGCTTGGCCCCGCAGGGGGCAGGCGAGCAGTTCTTC.

The sample holds a few counts of this clone. V usage is TRBV11-3 and J usage is TRBJ2-1, with 7 bases matching TRBD1. Losses at the gene ends were 5 bases for V and 3 bases for J; bases not matched to a gene: 7. The CDR3 spans 15 residues. Per germline, CDR1 SGHNT and CDR2 YENEEA. The CDR3 region has the DNA TGTGCCAGCAGCCTCTCAGGGGGTATCTACAATGAGCAGTTCTTC. Translating gives CASSLSGGIYNEQFF.

This clone was seen only a few times. This chain links TRBV2 with TRBJ1-5, with D unclear. The CDR3 length is 14 residues. The V gene lost 6 bases and the J gene lost 5 bases, with 14 bases spanning the gap. Germline values: CDR1 SNHLY, CDR2 FYNNEI. CDR3: CASSPLDRDQPQHF. The CDR3, as DNA: TGTGCCAGCAGCCCCTTGGACCGGGATCAGCCCCAGCATTTT.

The rearrangement uses TRBV7-8 and TRBJ2-5; D may be TRBD2 (6 bases). V lost 2 bases and J lost 4, with 26 bases in between. Germline V gene lookup returns CDR1 SGHVS and CDR2 FQNEAQ. The CDR3 has 19 amino acids. The CDR3 reads CASSLWVSLSSEVPETQYF. CDR3 DNA: TGTGCCAGCAGCTTATGGGTCTCTTTGTCTAGCGAGGTTCCAGAGACCCAGTACTTC.

This clone was counted once. The rearrangement joins TRBV6-6 to TRBJ1-1, with TRBD1 matching over 11 bases. The CDR3 length is 16 residues. Germline CDR1 is MNHNY and CDR2 is SVGAGI (reference sequence). V lost 5 bases, J lost 1 base, and 6 bases stayed unmatched. CDR3 protein: CASSHRTGGSNTEAFF. The CDR3 DNA reads TGTGCCAGCAGTCATCGGACAGGGGGCTCGAACACTGAAGCTTTCTTT.

By its share, this clone is large. J is TRBJ1-5 and V is TRBV12-3 or TRBV12-4; D unclear. The CDR3 sequence is 13 residues long. V lost 6 bases, J lost 5 bases, and 11 bases lay in between. The CDR3 bases are TGTGCCAGCAGACGACGGGTGGATCAGCCCCAGCATTTT. Translation: CASRRRVDQPQHF.

This clone was picked up a small number of times. This chain connects TRBV5-6 to TRBJ2-1; D is undetermined. The CDR3 loop spans 12 amino acids. Looked up from germline, CDR1 is SGHDT and CDR2 is YYEEEE. The V end lost 0 bases, the J end lost 14 bases, and 12 bases lay between the germline ends. CDR3 sequence: CASSLGFASEFF. The CDR3 DNA sequence: TGTGCCAGCAGCTTGGGATTCGCTTCGGAGTTCTTC. The variable domain in full, completed from reference TRBV5-6 and TRBJ2-1, reads DAGVTQSPTHLIKTRGQQVTLRCSPKSGHDTVSWYQQALGQGPQFIFQYYEEEERQRGNFPDRFSGHQFPNYSSELNVNALLLGDSALYLCASSLGFASEFFGPGTRLTVL.

This clone came up once. DNA of the CDR3: TGTGCCAGCAGCTTGGGGACAGGGGCTGATACGCAGTATTTT. The encoded protein is CASSLGTGADTQYF. V and J are TRBV11-2 and TRBJ2-3, with TRBD1 matching over 10 bases. There are 14 residues in the CDR3. V trimming: 3 bases; J trimming: 6 bases; junction bases outside the gene matches: 3. The germline V gene has CDR1 SGHAT and CDR2 FQNNGV.

V gene TRBV7-8 combines with J gene TRBJ2-5; TRBD2 agrees at 14 bases. After removal of 4 bases from V and 1 base from J, the junction contained 5 bases not matched to a gene. There are 17 residues in the CDR3. Germline-derived CDR1 and CDR2 are SGHVS and FQNEAQ. The CDR3 sequence: CASSSRLAGGGQETQYF. CDR3 bases: TGTGCCAGCAGCTCTCGACTAGCGGGGGGGGGCCAAGAGACCCAGTACTTC.